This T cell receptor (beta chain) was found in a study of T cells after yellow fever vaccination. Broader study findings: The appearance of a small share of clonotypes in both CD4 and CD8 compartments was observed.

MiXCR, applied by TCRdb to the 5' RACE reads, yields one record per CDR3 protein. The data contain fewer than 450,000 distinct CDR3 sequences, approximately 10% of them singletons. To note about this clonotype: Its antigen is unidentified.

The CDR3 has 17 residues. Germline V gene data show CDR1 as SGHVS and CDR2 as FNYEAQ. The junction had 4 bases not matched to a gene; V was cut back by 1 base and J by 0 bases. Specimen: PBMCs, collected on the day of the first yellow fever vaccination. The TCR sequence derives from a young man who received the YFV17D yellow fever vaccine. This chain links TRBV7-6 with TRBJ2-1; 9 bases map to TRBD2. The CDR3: CASSLVRGGHSYNEQFF. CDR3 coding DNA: TGTGCCAGCAGCTTAGTGCGGGGGGGCCACTCCTACAATGAGCAGTTCTTC. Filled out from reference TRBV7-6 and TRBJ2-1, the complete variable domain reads GAGVSQSPRYKVTKRGQDVALRCDPISGHVSLYWYRQALGQGPEFLTYFNYEAQQDKSGLPNDRFSAERPEGSISTLTIQRTEQRDSAMYRCASSLVRGGHSYNEQFFGPGTRLTVL.